This T cell receptor (beta chain) was sequenced for a study of blood T cells in healthy people across ages. Study background: Template switching caught about one barcoded beta molecule for each two T cells. Study-wide points: Fewer expanded clones and more diversity marked long-lived versus aged donors.

Per sample, a minimum of 6.5 million PBMCs were isolated. This clonotype was seen a few times. Antigen unknown. Combining a sample-barcoded 5' primer with a J-beta primer mix, a second PCR ran for roughly 7 to 12 cycles. TCRdb re-derived calls from the 5' RACE reads in MiXCR, one entry per CDR3 protein. The data show 1.5 million to 2 million distinct CDR3 sequences, around half seen once. The CDR3 runs to 17 residues. The V end was cut by 6 bases, the J end by 3 bases, with 18 bases between. CDR1 and CDR2 from the germline V gene are SGHAT and FQNNGV. J is TRBJ2-6 and V is TRBV11-2, with D tentatively TRBD1 or TRBD2 (5 bases each). Sequencing was done on a sample of blood. The clonotype originates from a woman aged 40 to 50 in good health. DNA of the CDR3: TGTGCCAGCAGGCAAGACGGGGCAGGGCGTGGGGCCAACGTCCTGACTTTC. Translating it yields CASRQDGAGRGANVLTF.